The sequence of this T cell receptor (beta chain) was determined in a study of T-cell memory formation after mild COVID-19. General study findings and limits: For contracting clones, CD4+ ones sat mainly in CM and EM, CD8+ in EMRA.

This clonotype was observed a few times. Its antigen is unknown. 5'RACE with constant-segment primers built TCRalpha and TCRbeta cDNA libraries with UMIs. In TCRdb, the 5' RACE reads were re-called with MiXCR into one record per CDR3 protein. The data contain about 350,000 distinct CDR3 sequences, about 13% of them singletons. Germline CDR1 is MGHRA and CDR2 is YSYEKL. The germline V and J ends were trimmed by 10 bases and 4 bases, with 14 bases remaining between them. This CDR3 has 12 residues. This rearrangement joins TRBV4-1 to TRBJ2-7; possible D gene TRBD1, 6 bases. What was sequenced was PBMCs or a T cell subset sorted from them (not recorded which). The sequence was collected from a man between 18 and 29 years old who had mild COVID-19 (a few samples of this study predate the infection). Cell type and time point are not known. The CDR3 DNA is TGCGCCACCCGGGACACCTCATACGAGCAGTACTTC. Protein: CATRDTSYEQYF.